This is a list of T cell receptor beta chains from one sample in a study of blood T cells in healthy people across ages. TCRdb analysed the 5' RACE reads with MiXCR anew, one entry per CDR3 protein. The sample contains more than 450,000 distinct CDR3 sequences, about 28% of which appear only once. This same sample was also part of a study on T cells of mothers and their children.

The sample taken for sequencing was blood. The receptors stem from a boy younger than 10 in good health. Both conserved end residues are part of each CDR3. The D gene is left open where the match is weak. Clone size appears in some rows only: once, few, many, or a class for an expanded clone.

clone size,J gene,D gene,V gene,CDR3 DNA,CDR3 protein
few,TRBJ2-3,-,TRBV20-1,TGCAGTGCTATCGTATCGGCCGATACGCAGTATTTT,CSAIVSADTQYF
few,TRBJ2-7,TRBD2,TRBV2,TGTGCCAGCAGTGGCGGGACTAGCGGGATACACGAGCAGTACTTC,CASSGGTSGIHEQYF
few,TRBJ2-3,TRBD2,TRBV7-9,TGTGCCAGCAGCCCGATGCTAGCGGTCGAGGATACGCAGTATTTT,CASSPMLAVEDTQYF
-,TRBJ2-3,TRBD2,TRBV20-1,TGCAGTGCTAGATCTAGCGGGATTGTCGCGCAGTATTTT,CSARSSGIVAQYF
-,TRBJ1-1,-,TRBV6-5,TGTGCCAGCAGTGCGAGACTCTTGAATACTGAAGCTTTCTTT,CASSARLLNTEAFF
-,TRBJ2-5,-,TRBV7-3,TGTTCCAGCAGCTTGTCCGCGGGCGCGGAGACCCAGTACTTC,CSSSLSAGAETQYF
-,TRBJ2-7,-,TRBV15,TGTGCCACCAGCAGAGATTCCCAGGGCCCCTACGAGCAGTACTTC,CATSRDSQGPYEQYF
few,TRBJ2-3,-,TRBV12-3/TRBV12-4,TGTGCCAGCAGTTGGGGCACAGATACGCAGTATTTT,CASSWGTDTQYF
-,TRBJ1-4,-,TRBV7-9,TGTGCCAGCAGCTCGACCAACCACGGGAGGGTGGCTACGGAAAAACTGTTTTTT,CASSSTNHGRVATEKLFF
few,TRBJ1-2,TRBD1,TRBV5-5,TGTGTCAGCAGTCAACAGGGGACCTATGGCTACACCTTC,CVSSQQGTYGYTF
-,TRBJ1-5,-,TRBV7-2,TGTGCCAGCAGCTCGGGACTGCCTAGAAATCAGCCCCAGCATTTT,CASSSGLPRNQPQHF
few,TRBJ1-2,TRBD1,TRBV27,TGTGCCAGCAGGAAGACAGGGGTTAACTATGGCTACACCTTC,CASRKTGVNYGYTF
few,TRBJ2-2,-,TRBV11-2,TGTGCCAGCAGCTGGAATAGGGGCGGCACCGGGGAGCTGTTTTTT,CASSWNRGGTGELFF
few,TRBJ1-2,-,TRBV4-2,TGTGCCAGCAGCCAAGGGGGCCAGGGGCTCTATGGCTACACCTTC,CASSQGGQGLYGYTF
few,TRBJ1-6,TRBD1,TRBV7-2,TGTGCCAGCAGCAGTGCTACAGGGGGAGAGCCCCTCCACTTT,CASSSATGGEPLHF
many,TRBJ2-7,-,TRBV20-1,TGCAGTGCGACAGGGACTTCCTACGAGCAGTACTTC,CSATGTSYEQYF
once,TRBJ2-3,TRBD2,TRBV5-1,TGCGCCAGCAGCTTGAGGGAGGGCTCTAGCACAGATACGCAGTATTTT,CASSLREGSSTDTQYF
-,TRBJ1-4,TRBD1,TRBV5-1,TGCGCCAGCAGCTTCGGTGAGGGGGCGAGAGAAAAACTGTTTTTT,CASSFGEGAREKLFF
few,TRBJ1-1,TRBD1,TRBV29-1,TGCAGCGCTGGACAGGGTGCCATGAGCACTGAAGCTTTCTTT,CSAGQGAMSTEAFF
many,TRBJ1-4,-,TRBV10-3,TGTGCCATCAGTGAGTCGACTCGGGGATCAGGCCGTGAAAAACTGTTTTTT,CAISESTRGSGREKLFF
few,TRBJ2-5,-,TRBV20-1,TGCAGTGCTAGAGGCGGAGGGTTGGAGACCCAGTACTTC,CSARGGGLETQYF
-,TRBJ2-7,-,TRBV14,TGTGCCAGCAGCCAAGTTTTACAGCCCTACGAGCAGTACTTC,CASSQVLQPYEQYF
-,TRBJ2-7,TRBD1,TRBV29-1,TGCAGCGTTGATCTAGGACAGGGGGCCTACGAGCAGTACTTC,CSVDLGQGAYEQYF
few,TRBJ2-7,-,TRBV21-1,TGTGCCAGCAGCCCCCACAGCTACGAGCAGTACTTC,CASSPHSYEQYF
-,TRBJ2-7,-,TRBV12-3/TRBV12-4,TGTGCCAGCAGTTCGAATAGCGGATACGAGCAGTACTTC,CASSSNSGYEQYF
once,TRBJ2-1,TRBD2,TRBV29-1,TGCAGCGTTCTCCTACTTCCGGGACTAGCGGGAGTACCATACAATGAGCAGCTCTTC,CSVLLLPGLAGVPYNEQLF
-,TRBJ2-1,-,TRBV4-1,TGCGCCAGCAGCCAAGATCAATCGACTAGTGACTTTGAGCAGTTCTTC,CASSQDQSTSDFEQFF
few,TRBJ1-2,TRBD1,TRBV2,TGTGCCAGCACCTTACAGGGGCGGTATGGCTACACCTTC,CASTLQGRYGYTF
many,TRBJ2-1,TRBD1,TRBV12-3/TRBV12-4,TGTGCCAGCAGTTTAGGGACAGGTAACAATGAGCAGTTCTTC,CASSLGTGNNEQFF
-,TRBJ2-4,TRBD1,TRBV6-5,TGTGCCAGCAGTTCCACCGGGACAGGGAAAAACATTCAGTACTTC,CASSSTGTGKNIQYF
once,TRBJ2-5,-,TRBV2,TGTGCCAGCAGTGCGCCTTTCCTCTACGAGCAGAACTTC,CASSAPFLYEQNF
-,TRBJ2-2,-,TRBV3-1,TGTGCCAGCAGCCCTTCAATAGGAGGGGAGCTGTTTTTT,CASSPSIGGELFF
-,TRBJ2-1,TRBD2,TRBV20-1,TGCAGTGCTCCACTAGCGGGAGGGAACAATGAGCAGTTCTTC,CSAPLAGGNNEQFF
-,TRBJ2-4,TRBD1,TRBV6-5,TGTGCCAGCAAGACAGGGCGGTCGGCCAAAAACATTCAGTACTTC,CASKTGRSAKNIQYF
few,TRBJ2-1,TRBD2,TRBV2,TGTGCCACCGGGACTAGCGGGATCAATGAGCAGTTCTTC,CATGTSGINEQFF
many,TRBJ1-4,TRBD1,TRBV15,TGTGCCACCAGCAGAGATCCCGGACAGGGAAGTGAAAAACTGTTTTTT,CATSRDPGQGSEKLFF
few,TRBJ2-6,TRBD1,TRBV29-1,TGCAGCGTTGAAGGGGCGGACAGGACCGGGGCCAACGTCCTGACTTTC,CSVEGADRTGANVLTF
many,TRBJ1-2,-,TRBV2,TGTGCCAGCAGTGAAAGCCAGGACTATGGCTACACCTTC,CASSESQDYGYTF
-,TRBJ2-7,-,TRBV4-3,TGCGCCAGCAGCCAAGATAACGGATACGAGCAGTACTTC,CASSQDNGYEQYF
-,TRBJ1-5,TRBD1,TRBV7-9,TGTGCCAGCAGCTTAGAGGGACAGGGATGGTATGTCAATCAGCCCCAGCATTTT,CASSLEGQGWYVNQPQHF
-,TRBJ2-1,TRBD2,TRBV7-2,TGTGCCACTACTAGCGGGAGGCCGGAGCAGTTCTTC,CATTSGRPEQFF
-,TRBJ1-1,-,TRBV11-1,TGTGCCAGCAGCTTAGCGAGGTCGGGACGTGAGGCTTTCTTT,CASSLARSGREAFF
few,TRBJ2-5,TRBD1,TRBV7-2,TGTGCCAGCAGCCGGAGGGACAGGGGGACCCAGTACTTC,CASSRRDRGTQYF